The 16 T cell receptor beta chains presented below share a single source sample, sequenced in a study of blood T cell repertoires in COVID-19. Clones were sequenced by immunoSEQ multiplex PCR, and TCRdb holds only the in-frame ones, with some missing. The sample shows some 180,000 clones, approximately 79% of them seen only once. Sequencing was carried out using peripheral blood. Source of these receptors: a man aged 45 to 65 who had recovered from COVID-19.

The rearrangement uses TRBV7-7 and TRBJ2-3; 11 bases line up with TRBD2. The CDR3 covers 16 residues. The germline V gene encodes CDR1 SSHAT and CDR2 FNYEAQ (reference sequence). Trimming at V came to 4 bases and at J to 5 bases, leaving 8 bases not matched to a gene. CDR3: CASSSVAGGPGDTQYF. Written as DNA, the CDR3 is TGTGCCAGCAGCTCCGTAGCGGGAGGGCCGGGAGATACGCAGTATTTT.

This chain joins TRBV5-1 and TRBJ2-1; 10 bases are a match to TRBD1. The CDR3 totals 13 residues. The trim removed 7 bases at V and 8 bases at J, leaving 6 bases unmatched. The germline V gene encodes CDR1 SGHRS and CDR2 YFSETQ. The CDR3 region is CASSGQGYDEQFF. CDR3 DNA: TGCGCCAGCTCGGGACAGGGGTACGATGAGCAGTTCTTC. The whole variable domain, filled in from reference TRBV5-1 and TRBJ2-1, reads KAGVTQTPRYLIKTRGQQVTLSCSPISGHRSVSWYQQTPGQGLQFLFEYFSETQRNKGNFPGRFSGRQFSNSRSEMNVSTLELGDSALYLCASSGQGYDEQFFGPGTRLTVL.

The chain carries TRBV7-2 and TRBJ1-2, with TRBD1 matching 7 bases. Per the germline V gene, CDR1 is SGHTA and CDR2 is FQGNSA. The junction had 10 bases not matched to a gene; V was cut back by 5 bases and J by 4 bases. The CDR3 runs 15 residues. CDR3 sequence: CASSPKTDRAYGYTF. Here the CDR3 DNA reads TGTGCCAGCAGCCCAAAGACCGACAGGGCCTATGGCTACACCTTC.

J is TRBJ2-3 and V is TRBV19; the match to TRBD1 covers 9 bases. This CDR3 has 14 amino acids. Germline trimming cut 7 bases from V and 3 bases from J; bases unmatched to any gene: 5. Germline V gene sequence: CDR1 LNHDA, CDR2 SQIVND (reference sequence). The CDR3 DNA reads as TGTGCCAGTACCGACAGGGGGGGAACAGATACGCAGTATTTT. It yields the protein CASTDRGGTDTQYF.

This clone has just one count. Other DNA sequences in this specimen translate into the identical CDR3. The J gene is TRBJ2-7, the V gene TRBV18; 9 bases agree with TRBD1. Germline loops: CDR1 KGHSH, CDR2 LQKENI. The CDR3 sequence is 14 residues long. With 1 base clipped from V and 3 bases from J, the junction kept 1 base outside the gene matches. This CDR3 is CASSPRQGVYEQYF. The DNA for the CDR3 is TGTGCCAGCTCACCACGACAGGGGGTCTACGAGCAGTACTTC.

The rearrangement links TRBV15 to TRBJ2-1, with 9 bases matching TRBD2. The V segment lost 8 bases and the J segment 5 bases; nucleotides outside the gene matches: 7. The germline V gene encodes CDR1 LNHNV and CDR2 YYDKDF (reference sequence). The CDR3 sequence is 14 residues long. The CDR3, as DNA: TGTGCCACCGGTCTAGCGGGAATCAACAATGAGCAGTTCTTC. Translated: CATGLAGINNEQFF.

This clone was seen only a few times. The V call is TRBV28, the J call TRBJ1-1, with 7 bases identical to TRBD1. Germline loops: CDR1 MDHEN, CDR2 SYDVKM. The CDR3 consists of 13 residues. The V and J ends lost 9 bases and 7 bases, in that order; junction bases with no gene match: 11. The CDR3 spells CASELSGTDEAFF. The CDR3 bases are TGTGCCAGTGAACTTTCCGGGACAGATGAAGCTTTCTTT. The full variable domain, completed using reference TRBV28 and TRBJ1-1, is DVKVTQSSRYLVKRTGEKVFLECVQDMDHENMFWYRQDPGLGLRLIYFSYDVKMKEKGDIPEGYSVSREKKERFSLILESASTNQTSMYLCASELSGTDEAFFGQGTRLTVV.

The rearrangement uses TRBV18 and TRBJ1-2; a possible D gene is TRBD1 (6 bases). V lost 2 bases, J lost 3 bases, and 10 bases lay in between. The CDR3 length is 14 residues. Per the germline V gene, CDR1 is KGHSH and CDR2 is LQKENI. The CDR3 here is CASSPRAGDYGYTF. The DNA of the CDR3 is TGTGCCAGCTCACCAAGGGCAGGGGACTATGGCTACACCTTC. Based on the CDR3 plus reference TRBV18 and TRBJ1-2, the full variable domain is NAGVMQNPRHLVRRRGQEARLRCSPMKGHSHVYWYRQLPEEGLKFMVYLQKENIIDESGMPKERFSAEFPKEGPSILRIQQVVRGDSAAYFCASSPRAGDYGYTFGSGTRLTVV.

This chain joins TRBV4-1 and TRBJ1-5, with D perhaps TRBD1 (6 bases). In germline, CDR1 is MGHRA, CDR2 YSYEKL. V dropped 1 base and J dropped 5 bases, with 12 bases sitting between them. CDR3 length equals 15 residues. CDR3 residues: CASSQAGTRDQPQHF. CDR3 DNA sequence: TGCGCCAGCAGCCAAGCCGGGACAAGGGATCAGCCCCAGCATTTT.

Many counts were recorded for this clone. The chain's CDR3 is CASIFGGLADTNEQFF. The DNA for the CDR3 is TGCGCCAGCATATTTGGGGGACTAGCGGATACCAATGAGCAGTTCTTC. J is TRBJ2-1 and V is TRBV10-2, with 11 bases lining up with TRBD2. This CDR3 has 16 amino acids. The ends lost 7 bases at V and 6 bases at J; junction bases unmatched: 11. CDR1 and CDR2 (germline): WSHSY, SAAADI.

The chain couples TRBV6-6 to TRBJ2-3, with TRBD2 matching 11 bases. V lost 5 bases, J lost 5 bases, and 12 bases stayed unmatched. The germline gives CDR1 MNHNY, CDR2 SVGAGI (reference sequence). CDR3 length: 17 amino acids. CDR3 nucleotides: TGTGCCAGCAGTCACATAGCGGGAGGGCGGGGAAAAGATACGCAGTATTTT. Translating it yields CASSHIAGGRGKDTQYF.

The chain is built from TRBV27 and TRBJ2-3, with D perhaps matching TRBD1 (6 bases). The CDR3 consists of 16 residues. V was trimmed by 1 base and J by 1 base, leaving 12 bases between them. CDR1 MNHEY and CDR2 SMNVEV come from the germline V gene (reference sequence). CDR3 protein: CASSLYAGQRTDTQYF. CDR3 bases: TGTGCCAGCAGTTTATACGCCGGACAGCGCACAGATACGCAGTATTTT.

CDR3 protein: CASSQQGTSGTDADTQYF. DNA for the CDR3: TGTGCCAGCAGCCAACAAGGGACTAGCGGGACCGATGCAGATACGCAGTATTTT. The chain joins TRBV3-1 (or the pseudogene TRBV3-2) to TRBJ2-3, with 13 bases aligning to TRBD2. In germline, CDR1 is LGHDT, CDR2 YNNKEL (reference sequence). V dropped 2 bases and J dropped 4; count of bases not matched to a gene: 9. The CDR3 loop spans 18 amino acids.

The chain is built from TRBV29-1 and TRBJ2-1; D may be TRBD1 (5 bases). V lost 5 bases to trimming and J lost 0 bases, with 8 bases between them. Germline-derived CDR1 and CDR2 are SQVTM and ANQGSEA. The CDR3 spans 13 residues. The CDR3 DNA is TGCAGCGTTCAGGGTAGCTCCTACAATGAGCAGTTCTTC. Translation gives CSVQGSSYNEQFF.

This CDR3 is CASSLKAGYGYTF. The CDR3 DNA follows: TGTGCCAGCAGTTTGAAAGCCGGGTATGGCTACACCTTC. The chain combines TRBV12-3 or TRBV12-4 with TRBJ1-2; D not certain. This CDR3 has 13 residues. Trimming cost V 3 bases and J 5 bases, with 10 bases left between them.

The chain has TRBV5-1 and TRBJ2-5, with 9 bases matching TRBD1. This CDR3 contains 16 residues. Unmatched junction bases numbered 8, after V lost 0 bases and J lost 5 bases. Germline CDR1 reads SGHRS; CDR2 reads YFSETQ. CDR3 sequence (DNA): TGCGCCAGCAGCTTGGCCCCGACAGGGGGGGCGGAGACCCAGTACTTC. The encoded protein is CASSLAPTGGAETQYF. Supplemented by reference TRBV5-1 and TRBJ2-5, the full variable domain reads KAGVTQTPRYLIKTRGQQVTLSCSPISGHRSVSWYQQTPGQGLQFLFEYFSETQRNKGNFPGRFSGRQFSNSRSEMNVSTLELGDSALYLCASSLAPTGGAETQYFGPGTRLLVL.